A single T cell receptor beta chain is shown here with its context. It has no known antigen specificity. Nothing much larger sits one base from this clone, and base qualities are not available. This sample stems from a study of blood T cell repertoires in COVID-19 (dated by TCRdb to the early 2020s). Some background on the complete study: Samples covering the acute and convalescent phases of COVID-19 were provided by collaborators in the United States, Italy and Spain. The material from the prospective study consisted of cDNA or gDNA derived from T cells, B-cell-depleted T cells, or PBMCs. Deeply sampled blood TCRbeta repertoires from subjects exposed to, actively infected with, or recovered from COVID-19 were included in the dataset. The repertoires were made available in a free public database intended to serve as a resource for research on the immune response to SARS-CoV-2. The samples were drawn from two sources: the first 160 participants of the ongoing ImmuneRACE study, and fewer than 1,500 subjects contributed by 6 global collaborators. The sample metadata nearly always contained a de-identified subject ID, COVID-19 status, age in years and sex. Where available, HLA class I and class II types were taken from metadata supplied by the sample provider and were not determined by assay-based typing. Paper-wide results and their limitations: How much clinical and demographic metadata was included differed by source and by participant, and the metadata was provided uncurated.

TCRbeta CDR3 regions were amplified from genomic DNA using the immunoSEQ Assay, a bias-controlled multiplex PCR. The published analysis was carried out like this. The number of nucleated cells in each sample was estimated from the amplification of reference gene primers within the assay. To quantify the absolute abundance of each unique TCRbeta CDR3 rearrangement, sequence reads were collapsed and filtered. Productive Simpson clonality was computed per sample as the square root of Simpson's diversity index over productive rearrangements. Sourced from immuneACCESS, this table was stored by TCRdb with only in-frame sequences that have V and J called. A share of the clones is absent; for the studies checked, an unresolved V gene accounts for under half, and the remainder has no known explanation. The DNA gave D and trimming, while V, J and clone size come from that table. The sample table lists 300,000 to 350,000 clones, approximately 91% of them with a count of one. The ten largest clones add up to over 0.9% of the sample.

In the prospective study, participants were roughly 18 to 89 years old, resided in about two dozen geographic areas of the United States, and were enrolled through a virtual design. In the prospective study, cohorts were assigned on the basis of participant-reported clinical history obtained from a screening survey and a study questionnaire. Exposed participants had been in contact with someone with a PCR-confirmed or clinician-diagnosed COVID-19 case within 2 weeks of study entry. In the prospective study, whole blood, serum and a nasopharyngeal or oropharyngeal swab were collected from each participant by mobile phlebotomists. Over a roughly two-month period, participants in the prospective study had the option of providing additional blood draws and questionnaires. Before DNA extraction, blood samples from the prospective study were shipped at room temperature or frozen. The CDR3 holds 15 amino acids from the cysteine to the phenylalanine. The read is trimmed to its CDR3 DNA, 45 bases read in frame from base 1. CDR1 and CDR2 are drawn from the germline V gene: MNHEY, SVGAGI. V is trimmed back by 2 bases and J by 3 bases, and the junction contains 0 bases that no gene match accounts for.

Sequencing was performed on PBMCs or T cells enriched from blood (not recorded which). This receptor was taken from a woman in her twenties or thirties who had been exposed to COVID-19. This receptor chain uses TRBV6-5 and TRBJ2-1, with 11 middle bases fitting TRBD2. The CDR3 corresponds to CASSYTSGSYNEQFF. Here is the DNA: TGTGCCAGCAGTTACACTAGCGGGAGCTACAATGAGCAGTTCTTC.